These 32 T cell receptor beta chains share one sample of origin, sequenced in a study of CD8 T cells in ankylosing spondylitis. TCRdb re-derived calls from the 5' RACE reads in MiXCR, one entry per CDR3 protein. The top ten clones hold roughly 15% of a sample with under 170,000 distinct CDR3 sequences, under 45% of them seen once. Sequences were obtained from synovial fluid, either unsorted or a sorted T cell fraction (not recorded which). These receptors were taken from a male donor with ankylosing spondylitis.

This clonotype was seen a handful of times. V gene TRBV4-3 combines with J gene TRBJ2-1; D ambiguous. Germline values: CDR1 LGHNA, CDR2 YSLEER. V lost 0 bases and J lost 0, with 3 bases in between. This CDR3 is built from 14 residues. DNA of the CDR3: TGCGCCAGCAGCCAAGAGAGCTCCTACAATGAGCAGTTCTTC. Translation gives CASSQESSYNEQFF.

The CDR3 nucleotides read TGTGCCAGCAGCCGCGTGGGGGACAGGGGCAATGAGCAGTTCTTC. It specifies CASSRVGDRGNEQFF. This rearrangement joins TRBV6-1 to TRBJ2-1; 10 bases are a match to TRBD1. The CDR3 runs to 15 residues. CDR1 is MNHNS, CDR2 SASEGT, per germline. With 6 bases clipped from V and 6 bases from J, the junction kept 8 bases outside the gene matches.

The V gene is TRBV4-3, the J gene TRBJ1-1; D gene uncertain. Looked up from germline, CDR1 is LGHNA and CDR2 is YSLEER. This CDR3 is 15 amino acids long. With 0 bases removed from V and 1 base from J, the gap between germline ends came to 9 bases. CDR3 in DNA: TGCGCCAGCAGCCAAGATGGAGGTTCGAACACTGAAGCTTTCTTT. Its protein is CASSQDGGSNTEAFF.

The rearrangement joins TRBV7-9 to TRBJ2-7; TRBD2 matches 11 bases. The V and J ends lost 3 bases and 4 bases, in that order; junction bases with no gene match: 8. The V gene's germline CDR1 is SEHNR and CDR2 FQNEAQ (reference sequence). There are 16 residues in the CDR3. For the CDR3, the DNA is TGTGCCAGCAGCTTGACCCTGGGACTAGCGGAATACGAGCAGTACTTC. Protein product: CASSLTLGLAEYEQYF.

The chain combines TRBV12-3 or TRBV12-4 with TRBJ2-7, with unresolved D. The ends were cut back, 3 bases at V and 2 bases at J, with 8 bases in the middle. The CDR3 covers 13 residues. The CDR3 loop is CASSFPGPYEQYF. The CDR3 bases are TGTGCCAGCAGTTTCCCCGGCCCCTACGAGCAGTACTTC.

This rearrangement joins TRBV5-6 to TRBJ2-5; 12 nucleotides align to TRBD2. Germline lookup yields CDR1 SGHDT and CDR2 YYEEEE. The CDR3 is made up of 17 amino acids. Trimming cost V 1 base and J 5 bases; bases outside gene matches: 9. CDR3 in amino acids: CASSLWASGRAMETQYF. The CDR3, as DNA: TGTGCCAGCAGCTTGTGGGCTAGCGGGAGGGCCATGGAGACCCAGTACTTC. The full variable domain, with the rest looked up from reference TRBV5-6 and TRBJ2-5, is DAGVTQSPTHLIKTRGQQVTLRCSPKSGHDTVSWYQQALGQGPQFIFQYYEEEERQRGNFPDRFSGHQFPNYSSELNVNALLLGDSALYLCASSLWASGRAMETQYFGPGTRLLVL.

The gene calls are TRBV20-1 and TRBJ2-7; D ambiguous. The CDR3 contains 15 residues. V lost 0 bases, J lost 3 bases, and 15 bases lay in between. Germline V gene sequence: CDR1 DFQATT, CDR2 SNEGSKA (reference sequence). CDR3 sequence: CSARDLEGPHYEQYF. As DNA, the CDR3 is TGCAGTGCTAGAGATTTAGAAGGGCCCCACTACGAGCAGTACTTC.

This sequence joins TRBV27 and TRBJ2-3, with 10 nucleotides matching TRBD2. The CDR3 covers 15 residues. Germline trimming cut 4 bases from V and 4 bases from J; bases unmatched to any gene: 5. Germline CDR1 and CDR2: MNHEY and SMNVEV (reference sequence). The chain's CDR3 is CASSSLAGGPDTQYF. CDR3 bases: TGTGCCAGCAGTTCCTTAGCGGGAGGCCCAGATACGCAGTATTTT.

This rearrangement joins TRBV13 to TRBJ2-3; D gene ambiguous. Germline CDR1 PRHDT, CDR2 FYEKMQ (reference sequence). Deletions cut 5 bases from V and 2 bases from J, with 11 bases between. The CDR3 is 14 amino acids. The CDR3 DNA is TGTGCCAGCAGCCCGACCGCCGACACAGATACGCAGTATTTT. Amino acid sequence: CASSPTADTDTQYF.

The V gene is TRBV7-9, the J gene TRBJ2-5; 8 bases fit TRBD1. Germline loops: CDR1 SEHNR, CDR2 FQNEAQ (reference sequence). V lost 5 bases to trimming and J lost 3 bases; unmatched junction nucleotides: 8. CDR3 length: 15 amino acids. The CDR3 DNA reads as TGTGCCAGCAGCCCCGCGGACAGGGTAGAAGAGACCCAGTACTTC. Translation gives CASSPADRVEETQYF.

The chain joins TRBV12-3 or TRBV12-4 to TRBJ1-1; TRBD1 might be the D (6 bases). Deletions cut 5 bases from V and 7 bases from J, with 11 bases between. The CDR3 extends over 12 amino acids. CDR3 sequence: CASSDRSIEAFF. The CDR3 DNA sequence: TGTGCCAGCAGTGACAGGAGCATTGAAGCTTTCTTT.

The J gene is TRBJ1-3, the V gene TRBV12-3 or TRBV12-4; D remains unclear. The CDR3 has 17 amino acids. Trimming pared 6 bases from V and 4 bases from J, leaving 22 bases between. The CDR3 DNA is TGTGCCAGCAGCGCGGCCGCGGAAATTGATGGGGGAAACACCATATATTTT. Translation: CASSAAAEIDGGNTIYF.

The chain links TRBV28 to TRBJ1-1; a possible D gene is TRBD1 (5 bases). V was cut by 3 bases and J by 5 bases, with 13 bases left in between. Germline V lookup: CDR1 MDHEN, CDR2 SYDVKM. The CDR3 runs to 14 residues. The CDR3 DNA is TGTGCCAGCAGTTTCTTCTCCAGGGCTACTGAAGCTTTCTTT. Protein product: CASSFFSRATEAFF.

The CDR3 reads CASGTEAFF. The DNA for the CDR3 is TGTGCCAGCGGGACTGAAGCTTTCTTT. The V call is TRBV13, the J call TRBJ1-1, with D unresolved. Germline V gives CDR1 PRHDT, CDR2 FYEKMQ (reference sequence). This CDR3 comprises 9 residues. V was trimmed by 8 bases and J by 5 bases, leaving 3 bases between them. The variable domain in full, completed from reference TRBV13 and TRBJ1-1, reads AAGVIQSPRHLIKEKRETATLKCYPIPRHDTVYWYQQGPGQDPQFLISFYEKMQSDKGSIPDRFSAQQFSDYHSELNMSSLELGDSALYFCASGTEAFFGQGTRLTVV.

The chain combines TRBV27 with TRBJ1-6; D is possibly TRBD1 (6 bases). This CDR3 has 15 residues. V lost 5 bases and J lost 2, with 10 bases in between. Germline V gene data show CDR1 as MNHEY and CDR2 as SMNVEV (reference sequence). The CDR3 nucleotides read TGTGCCAGCAGTCCCTGGACAGCCTATAATTCACCCCTCCACTTT. This codes for CASSPWTAYNSPLHF.

This sequence joins TRBV20-1 and TRBJ2-7; the D gene is possibly TRBD2 (6 bases). The CDR3 has 12 amino acids. Deletions cut 5 bases from V and 4 bases from J, with 12 bases between. Germline V gene sequence: CDR1 DFQATT, CDR2 SNEGSKA (reference sequence). The CDR3 spells CSAWDSRYEQYF. Written as DNA, the CDR3 is TGCAGTGCTTGGGACTCCAGATACGAGCAGTACTTC.

This sequence joins TRBV29-1 and TRBJ1-1; 7 bases are a match to TRBD1. Unmatched junction bases numbered 4, after V lost 6 bases and J lost 0 bases. CDR1 is SQVTM, CDR2 ANQGSEA, per germline. The CDR3 covers 13 residues. In DNA form, the CDR3 reads TGCAGCGTACAGGGGCTAATGAACACTGAAGCTTTCTTT. Its translation is CSVQGLMNTEAFF.

This chain uses TRBV2 with TRBJ1-6; no firm D call. This CDR3 spans 16 amino acids. The V gene's germline CDR1 is SNHLY and CDR2 FYNNEI. Trimming shortened V by 2 bases and J by 7 bases, and 15 bases separated the two germline ends. The CDR3 region is CASSEIGVGYNSPLHF. The CDR3 region has the DNA TGTGCCAGCAGTGAAATTGGGGTGGGGTACAATTCACCCCTCCACTTT.

The rearrangement links TRBV12-3 or TRBV12-4 to TRBJ2-5, with 9 bases that match TRBD2. This CDR3 comprises 16 residues. V dropped 5 bases and J dropped 2; count of bases not matched to a gene: 9. CDR3: CASSPGGAGGQETQYF. The CDR3 nucleotides read TGTGCCAGCAGTCCCGGCGGGGCGGGGGGGCAAGAGACCCAGTACTTC.

This clonotype is labeled as medium-sized. The chain couples TRBV10-3 to TRBJ2-1; 9 bases agree with TRBD2. The germline V gene has CDR1 ENHRY and CDR2 SYGVKD. The junction had 8 bases not matched to a gene; V was cut back by 3 bases and J by 8 bases. This CDR3 contains 15 residues. CDR3: CAISDPGLAAYEQFF. As DNA, the CDR3 is TGTGCCATCAGTGACCCGGGACTAGCAGCGTATGAGCAGTTCTTC.

This chain joins TRBV6-2 or TRBV6-3 and TRBJ2-6; D uncertain. Germline values: CDR1 MNHEY, CDR2 SVGEGT. Trimming took off 6 bases at V and 0 bases at J, with 9 bases between the two ends. The CDR3 is 15 amino acids. CDR3 sequence reads: CASSPTPSGANVLTF. CDR3 nucleotide sequence: TGTGCCAGCAGCCCCACTCCCTCTGGGGCCAACGTCCTGACTTTC.

This chain uses TRBV7-6 with TRBJ2-3; TRBD2 matches 8 bases. The CDR3 contains 17 residues. CDR1 and CDR2 from the germline V gene are SGHVS and FNYEAQ. V gave up 1 base and J gave up 2 bases; unmatched junction bases: 8. Here the CDR3 reads CASSLGSSGGHTDTQYF. The CDR3 nucleotides read TGTGCCAGCAGCTTAGGGTCAAGCGGGGGCCACACAGATACGCAGTATTTT.

The CDR3 region has the DNA TGTGCCAGCAGCCGGGGGGCCATATATTTT. It is translated as CASSRGAIYF. The rearrangement uses TRBV28 and TRBJ1-3; a weak D match, TRBD1 (5 bases). The germline gives CDR1 MDHEN, CDR2 SYDVKM. The CDR3 contains 10 residues. V gave up 6 bases and J gave up 11 bases, with 8 bases separating them.

V and J are TRBV4-3 and TRBJ2-3, with TRBD2 matching 8 bases. The germline gives CDR1 LGHNA, CDR2 YSLEER. The CDR3 spans 18 residues. J lost 2 bases, V lost 0 bases, and 10 bases had no gene match. The CDR3 spells CASSQESGLVLPTDTQYF. DNA of the CDR3: TGCGCCAGCAGCCAAGAGTCGGGACTAGTCTTACCCACAGATACGCAGTATTTT.

The V and J genes are TRBV6-4 and TRBJ2-1; 11 bases are a match to TRBD2. There are 15 residues in the CDR3. J was trimmed by 8 bases and V by 0 bases; bases with no gene match: 3. Per the germline V gene, CDR1 is MRHNA and CDR2 is SNTAGT. For the CDR3, the DNA is TGTGCCAGCAGTGACTCGACTAGCGGGACCGATGAGCAGTTCTTC. Its protein product is CASSDSTSGTDEQFF.

The rearrangement links TRBV4-1 to TRBJ2-5, with TRBD1 as a possible D gene (6 bases). The V and J ends lost 0 bases and 4 bases respectively, with 30 bases between them. This CDR3 is 21 amino acids long. Germline V gene sequence: CDR1 MGHRA, CDR2 YSYEKL. This CDR3 reads CASSQENYSALPPRGAETQYF. The CDR3 bases are TGCGCCAGCAGCCAAGAGAACTATTCGGCCCTGCCGCCCAGGGGTGCAGAGACCCAGTACTTC.

This clonotype was seen a few times. The J gene is TRBJ1-1, the V gene TRBV11-2; TRBD1 might be the D (6 bases). Trimming stripped 8 bases from V and 2 bases from J, with 15 bases between. Per germline, CDR1 SGHAT and CDR2 FQNNGV. This CDR3 spans 14 amino acids. The CDR3 DNA follows: TGTGCCAGCGCAACCTGGGGGCCTAACACTGAAGCTTTCTTT. Its translation: CASATWGPNTEAFF.

CDR3 amino acids: CATSDFIGTQYF. The DNA of the CDR3 is TGTGCCACCAGCGACTTCATCGGGACCCAGTACTTC. The chain recombines TRBV15 with TRBJ2-5; D is undetermined. Trimming shortened V by 5 bases and J by 7 bases, and 11 bases separated the two germline ends. The CDR3 consists of 12 residues. Germline CDR1 and CDR2: LNHNV and YYDKDF (reference sequence).

The chain has TRBV4-1 and TRBJ1-3; possible D gene TRBD1, 6 bases. The CDR3 is 16 amino acids. Trimming shortened V by 4 bases and J by 8 bases, and 21 bases separated the two germline ends. The germline V gene has CDR1 MGHRA and CDR2 YSYEKL. The CDR3 here is CASSRRGAIIRDTIYF. CDR3 bases: TGCGCCAGCAGCCGGCGGGGGGCGATCATCAGAGACACCATATATTTT.

The rearrangement links TRBV5-6 to TRBJ2-5, with no clear D. Germline V CDR1 and CDR2: SGHDT, YYEEEE. V lost 4 bases to trimming and J lost 0 bases, with 13 bases between them. This CDR3 is 15 amino acids long. The CDR3 region is CASSLHPAYQETQYF. For the CDR3, the DNA is TGTGCCAGCAGCCTCCATCCCGCGTACCAAGAGACCCAGTACTTC.

This clonotype was found once. The gene calls are TRBV19 and TRBJ1-1, with a weak D call TRBD1 (5 bases). V was clipped by 7 bases and J by 1 base, with 13 bases between them. There are 14 residues in the CDR3. Per germline, CDR1 LNHDA and CDR2 SQIVND (reference sequence). DNA of the CDR3: TGTGCCAGTAAGGAGGGAGGGGAGAACACTGAAGCTTTCTTT. Translation: CASKEGGENTEAFF.

The CDR3: CASSEWGPTPNSPLHF. The CDR3 coding sequence is TGTGCCAGCAGTGAATGGGGACCCACCCCCAATTCACCCCTCCACTTT. The chain combines TRBV6-1 with TRBJ1-6, with D possibly matching TRBD1 (5 bases). The length of the CDR3 is 16 residues. Trimming stripped 2 bases from V and 7 bases from J, with 15 bases between. Germline CDR1 reads MNHNS; CDR2 reads SASEGT.